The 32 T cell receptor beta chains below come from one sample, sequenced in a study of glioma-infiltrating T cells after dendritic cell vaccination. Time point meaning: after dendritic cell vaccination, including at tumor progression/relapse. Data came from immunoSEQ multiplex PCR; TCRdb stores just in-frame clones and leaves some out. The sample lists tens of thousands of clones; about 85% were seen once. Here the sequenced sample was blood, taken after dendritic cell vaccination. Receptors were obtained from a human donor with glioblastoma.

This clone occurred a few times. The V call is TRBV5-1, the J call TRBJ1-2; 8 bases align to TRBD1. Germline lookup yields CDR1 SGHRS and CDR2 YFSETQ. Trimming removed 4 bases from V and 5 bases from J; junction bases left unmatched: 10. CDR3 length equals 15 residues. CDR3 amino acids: CASSPPGTGSYGYTF. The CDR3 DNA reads TGCGCCAGCAGCCCCCCCGGGACAGGCAGTTATGGCTACACCTTC.

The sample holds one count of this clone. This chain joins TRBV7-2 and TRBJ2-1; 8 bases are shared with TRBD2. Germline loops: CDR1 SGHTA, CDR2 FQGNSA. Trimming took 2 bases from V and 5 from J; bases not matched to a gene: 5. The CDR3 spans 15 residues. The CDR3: CASSLLGLVDNEQFF. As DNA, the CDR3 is TGTGCCAGCAGCTTATTGGGACTAGTGGACAATGAGCAGTTCTTC.

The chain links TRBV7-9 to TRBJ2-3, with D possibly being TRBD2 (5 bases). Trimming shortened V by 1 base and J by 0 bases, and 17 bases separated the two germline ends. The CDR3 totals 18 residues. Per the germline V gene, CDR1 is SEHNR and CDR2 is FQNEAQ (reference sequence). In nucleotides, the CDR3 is TGTGCCAGCAGCTTAGAGGAGGCAGGACTCAAGAGCACAGATACGCAGTATTTT. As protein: CASSLEEAGLKSTDTQYF.

The CDR3 region is CASSPPLRQETQYF. In DNA form, the CDR3 reads TGTGCCAGCTCACCTCCTTTGCGACAAGAGACCCAGTACTTC. This chain links TRBV18 with TRBJ2-5; D is undetermined. The CDR3 length is 14 residues. Looked up from germline, CDR1 is KGHSH and CDR2 is LQKENI. V lost 3 bases and J 2 bases, leaving 10 bases between the germline ends.

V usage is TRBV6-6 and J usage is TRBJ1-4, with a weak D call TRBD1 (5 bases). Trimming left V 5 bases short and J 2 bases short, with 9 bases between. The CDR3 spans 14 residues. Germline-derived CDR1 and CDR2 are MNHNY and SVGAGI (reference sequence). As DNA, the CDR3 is TGTGCCAGCAGTCAGGGTTTGACTAATGAAAAACTGTTTTTT. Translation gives CASSQGLTNEKLFF.

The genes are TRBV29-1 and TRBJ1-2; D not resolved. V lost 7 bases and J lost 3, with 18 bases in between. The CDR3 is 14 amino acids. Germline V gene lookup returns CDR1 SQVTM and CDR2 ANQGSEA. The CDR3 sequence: CSAVDDLAHYGYTF. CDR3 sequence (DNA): TGCAGCGCTGTGGACGATCTAGCCCACTATGGCTACACCTTC.

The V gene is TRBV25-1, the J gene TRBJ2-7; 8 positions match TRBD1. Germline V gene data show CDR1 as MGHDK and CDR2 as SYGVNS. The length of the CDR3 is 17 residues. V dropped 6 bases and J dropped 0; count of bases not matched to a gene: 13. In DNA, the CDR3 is TGTGCCAGCAGCCCAATAGCTGACAGGGGCAGCTCCTACGAGCAGTACTTC. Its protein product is CASSPIADRGSSYEQYF.

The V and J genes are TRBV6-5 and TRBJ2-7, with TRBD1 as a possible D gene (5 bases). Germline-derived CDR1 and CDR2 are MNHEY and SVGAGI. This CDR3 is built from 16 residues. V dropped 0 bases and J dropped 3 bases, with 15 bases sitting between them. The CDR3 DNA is TGTGCCAGCAGTTACTCGAAACAGGTGGGAAACTACGAGCAGTACTTC. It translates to CASSYSKQVGNYEQYF.

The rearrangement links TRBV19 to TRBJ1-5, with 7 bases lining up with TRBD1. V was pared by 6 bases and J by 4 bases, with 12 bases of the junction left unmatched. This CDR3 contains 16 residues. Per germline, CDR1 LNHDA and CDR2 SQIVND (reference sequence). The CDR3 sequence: CASRDDREVGNQPQHF. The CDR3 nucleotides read TGTGCCAGTAGAGACGACAGGGAGGTTGGGAATCAGCCCCAGCATTTT.

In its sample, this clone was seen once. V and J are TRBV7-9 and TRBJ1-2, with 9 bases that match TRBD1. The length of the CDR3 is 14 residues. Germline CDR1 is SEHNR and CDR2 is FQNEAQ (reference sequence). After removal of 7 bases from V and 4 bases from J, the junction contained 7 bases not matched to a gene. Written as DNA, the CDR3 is TGTGCCAGCAACGAAGGACAGGGGAGCTATGGCTACACCTTC. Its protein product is CASNEGQGSYGYTF.

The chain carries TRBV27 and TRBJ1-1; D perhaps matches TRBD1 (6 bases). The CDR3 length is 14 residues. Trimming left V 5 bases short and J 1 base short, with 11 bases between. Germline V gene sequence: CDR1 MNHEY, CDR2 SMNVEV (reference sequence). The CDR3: CASSLKDRNTEAFF. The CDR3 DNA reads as TGTGCCAGCAGTCTAAAGGACAGGAACACTGAAGCTTTCTTT.

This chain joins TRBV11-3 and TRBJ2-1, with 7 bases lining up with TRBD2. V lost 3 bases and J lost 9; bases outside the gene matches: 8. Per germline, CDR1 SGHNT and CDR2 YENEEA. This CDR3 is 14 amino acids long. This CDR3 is CASSLVLTGGEQFF. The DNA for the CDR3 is TGTGCCAGCAGCTTGGTCTTAACGGGGGGTGAGCAGTTCTTC.

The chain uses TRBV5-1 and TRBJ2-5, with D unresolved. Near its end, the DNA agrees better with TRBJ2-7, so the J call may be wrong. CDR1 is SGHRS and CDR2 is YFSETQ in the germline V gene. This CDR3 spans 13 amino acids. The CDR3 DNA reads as TGCGCCAGCAGCGTTACGGGTTTCTACGAGCAGTACTTC. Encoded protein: CASSVTGFYEQYF.

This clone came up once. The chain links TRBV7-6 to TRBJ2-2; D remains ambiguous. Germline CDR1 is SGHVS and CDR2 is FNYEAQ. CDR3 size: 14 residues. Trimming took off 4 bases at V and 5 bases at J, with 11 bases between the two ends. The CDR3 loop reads CASSSTSGTGELFF. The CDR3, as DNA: TGTGCCAGCAGCTCCACATCCGGGACCGGGGAGCTGTTTTTT.

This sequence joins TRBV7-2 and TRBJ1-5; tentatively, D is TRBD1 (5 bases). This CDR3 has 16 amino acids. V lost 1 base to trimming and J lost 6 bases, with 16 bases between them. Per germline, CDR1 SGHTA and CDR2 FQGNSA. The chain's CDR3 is CASSLGSSGTSQPQHF. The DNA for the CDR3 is TGTGCCAGCAGCTTAGGGTCTTCAGGGACTTCTCAGCCCCAGCATTTT. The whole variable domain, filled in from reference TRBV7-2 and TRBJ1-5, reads GAGVSQSPSNKVTEKGKDVELRCDPISGHTALYWYRQSLGQGLEFLIYFQGNSAPDKSGLPSDRFSAERTGGSVSTLTIQRTQQEDSAVYLCASSLGSSGTSQPQHFGDGTRLSIL.

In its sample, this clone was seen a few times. In DNA, the CDR3 is TGTGCCAGCAGCATAGACAGCTCTAACTATGGCTACACCTTC. It encodes CASSIDSSNYGYTF. This sequence joins TRBV5-6 and TRBJ1-2; tentative D call: TRBD1 (5 bases). V dropped 4 bases and J dropped 0 bases, with 10 bases sitting between them. The germline CDR1 and CDR2 sequences are SGHDT and YYEEEE. The CDR3 contains 14 residues.

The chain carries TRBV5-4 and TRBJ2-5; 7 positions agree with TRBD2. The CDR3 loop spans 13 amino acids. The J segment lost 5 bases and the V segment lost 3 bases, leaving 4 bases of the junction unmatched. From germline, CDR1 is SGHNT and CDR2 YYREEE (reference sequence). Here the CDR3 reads CASSWSGTETQYF. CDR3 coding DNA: TGTGCCAGCAGCTGGAGCGGGACGGAGACCCAGTACTTC.

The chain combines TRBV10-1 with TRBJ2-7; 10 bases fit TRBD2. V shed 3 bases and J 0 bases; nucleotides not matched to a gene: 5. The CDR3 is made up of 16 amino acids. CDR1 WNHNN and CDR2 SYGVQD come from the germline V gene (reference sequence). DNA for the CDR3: TGCGCCAGCAGTGAAGGCGGGACTAGCGACTCCTACGAGCAGTACTTC. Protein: CASSEGGTSDSYEQYF.

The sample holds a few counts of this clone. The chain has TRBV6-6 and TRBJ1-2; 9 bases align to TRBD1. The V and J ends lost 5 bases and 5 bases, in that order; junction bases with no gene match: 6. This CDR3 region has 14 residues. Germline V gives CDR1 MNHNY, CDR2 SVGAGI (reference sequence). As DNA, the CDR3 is TGTGCCAGCAGTCCCGGTGGACAGGGGTATGGCTACACCTTC. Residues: CASSPGGQGYGYTF.

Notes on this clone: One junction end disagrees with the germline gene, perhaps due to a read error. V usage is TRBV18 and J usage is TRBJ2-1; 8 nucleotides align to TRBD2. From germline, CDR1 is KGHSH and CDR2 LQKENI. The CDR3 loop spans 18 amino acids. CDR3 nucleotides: TGTGCCAGCTCTCCACAACCCCCGAGCGGGAGATCGACCAATGAGCAGTTCTTC. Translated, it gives CASSPQPPSGRSTNEQFF.

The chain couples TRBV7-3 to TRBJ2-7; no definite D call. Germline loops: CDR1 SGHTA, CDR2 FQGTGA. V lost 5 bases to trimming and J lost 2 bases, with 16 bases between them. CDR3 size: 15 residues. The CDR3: CASSIFGGNAYEQYF. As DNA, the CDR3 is TGTGCCAGCAGCATTTTCGGCGGTAATGCCTACGAGCAGTACTTC.

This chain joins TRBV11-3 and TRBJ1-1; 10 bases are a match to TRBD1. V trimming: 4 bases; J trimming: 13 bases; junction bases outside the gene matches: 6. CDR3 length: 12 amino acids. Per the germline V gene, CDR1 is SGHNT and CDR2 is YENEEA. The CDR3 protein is CASSSRTGGIFF. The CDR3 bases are TGTGCCAGCAGCTCGCGGACAGGGGGTATTTTCTTT.

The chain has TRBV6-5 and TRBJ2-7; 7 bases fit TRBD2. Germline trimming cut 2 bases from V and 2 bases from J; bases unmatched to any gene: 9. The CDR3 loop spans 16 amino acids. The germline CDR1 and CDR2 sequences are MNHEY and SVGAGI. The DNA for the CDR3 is TGTGCCAGCAGTTACGGCGGGGCTAGCGGACCCTACGAGCAGTACTTC. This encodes CASSYGGASGPYEQYF.

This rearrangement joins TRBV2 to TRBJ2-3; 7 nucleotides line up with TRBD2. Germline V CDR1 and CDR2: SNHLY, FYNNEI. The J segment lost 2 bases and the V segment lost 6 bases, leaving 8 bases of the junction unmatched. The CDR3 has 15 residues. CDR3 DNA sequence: TGTGCCAGCAGGACTAGCCCCACATACACAGATACGCAGTATTTT. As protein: CASRTSPTYTDTQYF.

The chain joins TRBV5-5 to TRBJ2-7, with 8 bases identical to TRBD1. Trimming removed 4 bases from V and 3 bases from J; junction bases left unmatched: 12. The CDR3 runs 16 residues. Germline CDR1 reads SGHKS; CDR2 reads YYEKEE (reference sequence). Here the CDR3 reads CASSTGTGLDGYEQYF. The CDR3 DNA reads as TGTGCCAGCAGCACGGGGACAGGCCTCGACGGCTACGAGCAGTACTTC. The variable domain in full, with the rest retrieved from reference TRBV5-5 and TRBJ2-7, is DAGVTQSPTHLIKTRGQQVTLRCSPISGHKSVSWYQQVLGQGPQFIFQYYEKEERGRGNFPDRFSARQFPNYSSELNVNALLLGDSALYLCASSTGTGLDGYEQYFGPGTRLTVT.

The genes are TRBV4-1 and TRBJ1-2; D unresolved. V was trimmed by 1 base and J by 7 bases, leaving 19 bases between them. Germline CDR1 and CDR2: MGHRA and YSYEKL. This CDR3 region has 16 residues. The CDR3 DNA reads TGCGCCAGCAGCCAAGCGACCATAACTACCCCGGGTGGCTACACCTTC. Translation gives CASSQATITTPGGYTF.

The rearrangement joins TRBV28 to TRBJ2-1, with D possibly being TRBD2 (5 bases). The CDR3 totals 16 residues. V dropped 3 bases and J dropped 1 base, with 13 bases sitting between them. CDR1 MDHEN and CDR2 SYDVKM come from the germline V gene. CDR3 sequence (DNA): TGTGCCAGCAGTTTGTCCGGGGAGTATTCCTACAATGAGCAGTTCTTC. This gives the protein CASSLSGEYSYNEQFF. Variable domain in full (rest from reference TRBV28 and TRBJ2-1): DVKVTQSSRYLVKRTGEKVFLECVQDMDHENMFWYRQDPGLGLRLIYFSYDVKMKEKGDIPEGYSVSREKKERFSLILESASTNQTSMYLCASSLSGEYSYNEQFFGPGTRLTVL.

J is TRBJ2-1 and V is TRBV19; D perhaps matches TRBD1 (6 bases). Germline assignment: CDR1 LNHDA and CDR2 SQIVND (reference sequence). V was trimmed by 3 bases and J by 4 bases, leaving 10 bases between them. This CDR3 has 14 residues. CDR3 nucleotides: TGTGCCAGTAGTATTTCCCAGGGGTACAATGAGCAGTTCTTC. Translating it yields CASSISQGYNEQFF.

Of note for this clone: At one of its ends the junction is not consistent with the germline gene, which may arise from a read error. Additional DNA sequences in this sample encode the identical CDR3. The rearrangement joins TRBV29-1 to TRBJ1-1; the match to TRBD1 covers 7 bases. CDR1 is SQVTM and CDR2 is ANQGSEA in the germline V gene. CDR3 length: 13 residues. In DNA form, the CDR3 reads TGCAGGTCGGGGGGGACAGTGAACACTGAAGCCTTCTTT. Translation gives CRSGGTVNTEAFF.

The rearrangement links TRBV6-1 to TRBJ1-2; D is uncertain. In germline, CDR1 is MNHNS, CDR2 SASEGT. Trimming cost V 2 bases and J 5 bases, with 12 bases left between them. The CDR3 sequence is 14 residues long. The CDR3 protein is CASSEWESVYGYTF. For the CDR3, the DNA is TGTGCCAGCAGTGAATGGGAGTCTGTTTATGGCTACACCTTC.

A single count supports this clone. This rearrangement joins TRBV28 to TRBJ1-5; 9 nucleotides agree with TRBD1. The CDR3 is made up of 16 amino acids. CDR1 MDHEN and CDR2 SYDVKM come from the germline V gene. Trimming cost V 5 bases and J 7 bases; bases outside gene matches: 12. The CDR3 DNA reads TGTGCCAGCAGTCTACTTCCTAGACAGGGGGTCCAGCCCCAGCATTTT. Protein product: CASSLLPRQGVQPQHF.

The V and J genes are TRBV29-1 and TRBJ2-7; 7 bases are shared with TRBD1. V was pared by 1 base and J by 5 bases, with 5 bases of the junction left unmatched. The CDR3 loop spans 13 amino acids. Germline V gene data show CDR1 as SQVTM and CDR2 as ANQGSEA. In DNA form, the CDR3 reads TGCAGCGTTGAAGCCCACAGGGGCGACGAGCAGTACTTC. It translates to CSVEAHRGDEQYF.